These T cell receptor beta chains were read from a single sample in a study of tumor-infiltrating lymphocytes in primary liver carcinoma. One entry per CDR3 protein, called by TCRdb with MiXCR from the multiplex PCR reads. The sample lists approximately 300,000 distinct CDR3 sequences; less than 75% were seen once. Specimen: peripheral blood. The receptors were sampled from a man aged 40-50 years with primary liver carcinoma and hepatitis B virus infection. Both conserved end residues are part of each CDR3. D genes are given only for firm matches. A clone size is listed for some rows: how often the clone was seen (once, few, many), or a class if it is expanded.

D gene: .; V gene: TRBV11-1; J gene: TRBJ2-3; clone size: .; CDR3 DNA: TGTGTCAGCAGCTCTCTGGACGCAGGAGTTACGCAGTATTTT; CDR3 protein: CVSSSLDAGVTQYF
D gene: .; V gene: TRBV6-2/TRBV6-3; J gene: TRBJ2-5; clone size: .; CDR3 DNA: TGTGCCAGCTGTTCCGGACTCCGGGAGACCCAGTACTTC; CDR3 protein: CASCSGLRETQYF
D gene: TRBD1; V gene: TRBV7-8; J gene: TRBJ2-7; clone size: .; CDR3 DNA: TGTGCAAGCAGGCGTGGGACAGGGGGCTACGAGCAGTACTTC; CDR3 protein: CASRRGTGGYEQYF
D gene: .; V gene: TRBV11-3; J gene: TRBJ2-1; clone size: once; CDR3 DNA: TGTGCCAGCAGCTTACAGGTGGCGCAGGATGAGCACTTCTTC; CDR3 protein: CASSLQVAQDEHFF
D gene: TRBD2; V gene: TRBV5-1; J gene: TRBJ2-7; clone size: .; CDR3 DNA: TGCGCCAGCAGCGTCCCACTAGCGGGCTACGAGCAGTACTTC; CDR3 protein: CASSVPLAGYEQYF
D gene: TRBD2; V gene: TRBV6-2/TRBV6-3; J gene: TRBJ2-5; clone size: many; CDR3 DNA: TGTGCCAGCAGTTATTTCACTAGCGCATCATCAAACCAAGAGACCCAGTACTTC; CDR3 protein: CASSYFTSASSNQETQYF
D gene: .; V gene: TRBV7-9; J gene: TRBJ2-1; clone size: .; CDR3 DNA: TGTGCCAGCAGCCCGCGACGGGGCAATGAGCAGTTCTTC; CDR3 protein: CASSPRRGNEQFF
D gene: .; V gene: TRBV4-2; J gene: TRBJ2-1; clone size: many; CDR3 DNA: TGTGCCAGCAGCCAAGAAGGCTCAAGCTCCTACAATGAGCAGTTCTTC; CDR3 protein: CASSQEGSSSYNEQFF
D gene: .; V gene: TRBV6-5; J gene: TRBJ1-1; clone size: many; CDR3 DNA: TGTGCCAGCAGTTACTCGTCCATGGCAGGGCTCGCTGAAGCTTTCTTT; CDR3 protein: CASSYSSMAGLAEAFF
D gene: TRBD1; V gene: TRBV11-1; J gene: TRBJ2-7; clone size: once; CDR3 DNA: TGTGTCAGCAGCTGGGACAGGGAGGCCTACGAGCAGTACTTC; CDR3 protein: CVSSWDREAYEQYF
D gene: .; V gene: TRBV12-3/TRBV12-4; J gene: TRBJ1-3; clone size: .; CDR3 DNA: TGTGTCAGCACCTCGTGGGACTCGATTAACACCATATATTTT; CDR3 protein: CVSTSWDSINTIYF
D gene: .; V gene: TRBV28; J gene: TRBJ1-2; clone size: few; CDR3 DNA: TGTGCCAGCAGTTCCACGACCCGGGACTATGGCTACACCTTC; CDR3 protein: CASSSTTRDYGYTF
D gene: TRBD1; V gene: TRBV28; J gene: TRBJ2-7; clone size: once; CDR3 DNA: TGTGCCAGCAGCCCGGACAGGGTTCTGGAGCAGTACTTC; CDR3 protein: CASSPDRVLEQYF
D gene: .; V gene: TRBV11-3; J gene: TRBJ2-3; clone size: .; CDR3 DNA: TGTGCCAGCAGTCTCTCCTACACAGATAGGGAGTATTTT; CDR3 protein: CASSLSYTDREYF
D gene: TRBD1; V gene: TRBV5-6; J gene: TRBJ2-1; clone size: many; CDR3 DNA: TGTGCCAGCAGCTTGGGGGGACAGGGGGCCCTCCAGTTCTTC; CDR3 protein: CASSLGGQGALQFF
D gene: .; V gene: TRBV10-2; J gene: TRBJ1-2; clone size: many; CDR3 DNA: TGCGCCAGCAGTGAGTCGACCGCCTATGGCTACACCTTC; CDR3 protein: CASSESTAYGYTF
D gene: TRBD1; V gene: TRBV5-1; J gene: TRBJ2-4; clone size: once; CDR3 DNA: TGCGCCAGCAGCTTCGGGACAGGGTTGGACATTCAGTACTTC; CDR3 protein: CASSFGTGLDIQYF
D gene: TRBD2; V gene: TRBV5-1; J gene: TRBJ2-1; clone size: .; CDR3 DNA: TGCGCCAGCAGCAGACTAGCGGGAGGGTCCAGCTCCTACAATGAGCAGTTCTTC; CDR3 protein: CASSRLAGGSSSYNEQFF
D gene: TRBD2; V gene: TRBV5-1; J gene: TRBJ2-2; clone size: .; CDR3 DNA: TGCGCCAGCAGCAGAGATAAACTAGCGGGACTCGCCGGGGAGCTGTTTTTT; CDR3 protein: CASSRDKLAGLAGELFF
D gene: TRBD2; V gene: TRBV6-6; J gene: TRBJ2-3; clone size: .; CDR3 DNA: TGTGCCAGTAGACCGGGACTAGCGGGAGGGCCAGATGCGCAGTATTTT; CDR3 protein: CASRPGLAGGPDAQYF
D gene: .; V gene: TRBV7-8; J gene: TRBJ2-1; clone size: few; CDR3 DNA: TGTGCCAGCAGCTTAGAGGGAGAAAGGTACAATGAGCAGTTCTTC; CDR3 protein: CASSLEGERYNEQFF
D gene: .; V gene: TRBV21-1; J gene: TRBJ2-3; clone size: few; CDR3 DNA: TGTGCCAGCAGCAAAACCCATCGCGGGACAACAGATACGCAGTATTTT; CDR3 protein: CASSKTHRGTTDTQYF
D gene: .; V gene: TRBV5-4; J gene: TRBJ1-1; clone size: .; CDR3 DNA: TGTGCCAGCAGCTTCGGCGACAGCACTGAAGCTTTCTTT; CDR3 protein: CASSFGDSTEAFF
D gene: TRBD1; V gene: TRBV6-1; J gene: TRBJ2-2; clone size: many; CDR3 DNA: TGTGCCAGCAGTGACCTCGGACAGGGCGATTCCGGGGAGCTGTTTTTT; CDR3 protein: CASSDLGQGDSGELFF
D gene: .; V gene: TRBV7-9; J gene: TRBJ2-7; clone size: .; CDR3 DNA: TGTGCCAGCGGCGGAACGAATAGGGCGGATTTATCCTACGAGCAGTACTTC; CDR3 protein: CASGGTNRADLSYEQYF
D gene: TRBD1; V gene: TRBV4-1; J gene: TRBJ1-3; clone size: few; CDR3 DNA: TGCGCCAGCAGCCCAGCAGGGGGAACTGGAAACACCATATATTTT; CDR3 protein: CASSPAGGTGNTIYF
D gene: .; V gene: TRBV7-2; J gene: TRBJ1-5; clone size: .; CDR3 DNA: TGTGCCAGCAGCTTAGCGGCAGGGGCCAGGGGCCAGCCCCACCATTTT; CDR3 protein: CASSLAAGARGQPHHF
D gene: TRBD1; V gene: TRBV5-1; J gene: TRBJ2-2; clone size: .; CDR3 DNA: TGCGCCAGCAGCTTGGCCCCGGTTCGGGACAGGGACACCGGGGAGCTGTTTTTT; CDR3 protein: CASSLAPVRDRDTGELFF
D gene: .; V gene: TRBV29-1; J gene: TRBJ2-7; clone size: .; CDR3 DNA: TGTAGCGCGACTTGGGGTAATCACGAGCAGTACTTC; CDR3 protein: CSATWGNHEQYF
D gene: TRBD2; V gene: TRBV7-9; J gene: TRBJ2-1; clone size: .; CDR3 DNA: TGTGCCAGCAGCTCCCAGCGGGAGGCCTACAATGAGCAGTTCTTC; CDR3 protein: CASSSQREAYNEQFF
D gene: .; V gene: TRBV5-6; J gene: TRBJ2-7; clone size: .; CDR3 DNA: TGTGCCAGCAGTCGGCTTCGAGCCGAGCAGTACTTC; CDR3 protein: CASSRLRAEQYF
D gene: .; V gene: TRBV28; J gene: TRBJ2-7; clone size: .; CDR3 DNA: TGTGCCAGCAGTCCCACGGACAGATTCTCCTACGAGCAGTACTTC; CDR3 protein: CASSPTDRFSYEQYF
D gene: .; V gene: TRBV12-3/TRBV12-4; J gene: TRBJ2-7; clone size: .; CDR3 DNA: TGTGCCAGCAGTTTGGTCGCGGGTCTCGATCTCTACGAGCAGTACTTC; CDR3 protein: CASSLVAGLDLYEQYF
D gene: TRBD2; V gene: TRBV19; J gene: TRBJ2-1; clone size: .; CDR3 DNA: TGTGCCAGTAGTCCCGGGACTAGCGGGTCCTACAATGAGCAGTTCTTC; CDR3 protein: CASSPGTSGSYNEQFF
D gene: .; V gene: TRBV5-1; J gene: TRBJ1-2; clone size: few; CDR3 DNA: TGCGCCAGCAGCAAAATGAAAGGGGACTATGGCTACACCTTC; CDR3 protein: CASSKMKGDYGYTF
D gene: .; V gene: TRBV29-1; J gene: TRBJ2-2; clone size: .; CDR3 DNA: TGCAGCGTTGAATGGGTTTCAGCGGCCACCAGGGAGCTGTTTTTT; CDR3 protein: CSVEWVSAATRELFF
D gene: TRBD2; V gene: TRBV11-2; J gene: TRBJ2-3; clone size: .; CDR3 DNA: TGCGCCAGCAGCGCTGGACTAGCGGGTTTGGCAGATACGCAGTATTTT; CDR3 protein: CASSAGLAGLADTQYF
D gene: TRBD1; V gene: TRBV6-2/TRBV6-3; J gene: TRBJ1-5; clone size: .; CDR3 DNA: TGTGTCAGCAGCAACGGACAGGGAGGCAATCAGCCCCAGCATTTT; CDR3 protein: CVSSNGQGGNQPQHF
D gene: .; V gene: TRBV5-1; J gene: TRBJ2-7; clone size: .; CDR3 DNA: TGCGCCAGCAGCTGCAGCGTCGGCTACGAGCAGTACTTC; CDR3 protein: CASSCSVGYEQYF
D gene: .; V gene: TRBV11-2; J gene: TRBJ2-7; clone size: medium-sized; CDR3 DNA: TGTGCCAGCAGGGAAGGGGCCACAGGGATAGAGGAGCAGTACTTC; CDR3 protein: CASREGATGIEEQYF
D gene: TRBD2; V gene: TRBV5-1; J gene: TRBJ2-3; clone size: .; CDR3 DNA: TGCGCCAGCAGCTTGGAAGTATCGGGAGGGCATGGGGATACGCAGTATTTT; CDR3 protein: CASSLEVSGGHGDTQYF
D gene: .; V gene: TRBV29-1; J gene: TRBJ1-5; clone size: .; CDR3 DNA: TGCAGCGTCTCCGGTACAGGGATAGGTCAGCCCCAGCATTTT; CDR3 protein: CSVSGTGIGQPQHF
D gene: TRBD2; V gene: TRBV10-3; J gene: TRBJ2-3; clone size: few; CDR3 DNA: TGTGCCATAGACCGGGGGGGCATAGATACGCAGTATTTT; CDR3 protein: CAIDRGGIDTQYF
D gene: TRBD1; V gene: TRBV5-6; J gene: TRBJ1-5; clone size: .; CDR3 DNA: TGTGCCAGCAGCTTGGAAGGGGGCCTAGGTCAGCCCCAGCATTTT; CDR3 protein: CASSLEGGLGQPQHF
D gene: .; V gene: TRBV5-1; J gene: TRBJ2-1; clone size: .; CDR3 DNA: TGCGCCAGTATAAGCGGGCGCAATGAGCAGTTCTTC; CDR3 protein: CASISGRNEQFF
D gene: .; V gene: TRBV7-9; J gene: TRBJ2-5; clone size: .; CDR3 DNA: TGTGCCAGCAGCCCCCAGCCTGTGACCCAGTACTTC; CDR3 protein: CASSPQPVTQYF
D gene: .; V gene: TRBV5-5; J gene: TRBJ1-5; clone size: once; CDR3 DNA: TGTGCCAGCAGCTTGAAGAACAGGCCCCTATCAACGGGGGATCAGCCCCAGCATTTT; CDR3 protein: CASSLKNRPLSTGDQPQHF
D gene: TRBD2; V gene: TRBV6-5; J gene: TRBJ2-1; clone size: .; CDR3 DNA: TGTGCCAGCAGTTACGTGCCTAGCGGCTACAATGAGCAGTTCTTC; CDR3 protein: CASSYVPSGYNEQFF
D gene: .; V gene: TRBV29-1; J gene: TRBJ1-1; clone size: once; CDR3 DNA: TGCAGCGGGGCCCCAGATTGGGCCATGAACACCGAAGCTTTCTTT; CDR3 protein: CSGAPDWAMNTEAFF
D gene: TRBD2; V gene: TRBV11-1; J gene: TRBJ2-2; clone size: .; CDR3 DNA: TGTGCCAGCACTCGGACTAGCGGGAGTCCCGGGGAGCTGTTTTTT; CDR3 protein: CASTRTSGSPGELFF
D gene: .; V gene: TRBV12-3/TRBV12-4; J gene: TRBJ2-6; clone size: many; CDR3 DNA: TGTGCCAGCAGTTTGGGCAGGGCGTCTGGGGCCAACGTCCTGACTTTC; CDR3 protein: CASSLGRASGANVLTF
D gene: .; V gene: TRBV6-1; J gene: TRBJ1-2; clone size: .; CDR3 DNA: TGTGCCAGCAGTGAGGGGATGGCAGGGAGGGATGGCTACACCTTC; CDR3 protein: CASSEGMAGRDGYTF
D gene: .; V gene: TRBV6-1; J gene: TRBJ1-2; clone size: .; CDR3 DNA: TGTGCCAGCATAAGGACAGAGCAATTCTACTATGGCTCCATCTTC; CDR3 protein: CASIRTEQFYYGSIF
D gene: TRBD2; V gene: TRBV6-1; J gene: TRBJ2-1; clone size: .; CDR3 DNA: TGTGCCAGCAGTGGGACTAGCGTCTACAATGAGCAGTTCTTC; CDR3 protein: CASSGTSVYNEQFF
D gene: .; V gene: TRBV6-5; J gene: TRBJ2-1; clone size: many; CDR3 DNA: TGTGCCAGCAGTTACGGGGCAGGAGGCGGTGAGCAGTTCTTC; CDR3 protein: CASSYGAGGGEQFF
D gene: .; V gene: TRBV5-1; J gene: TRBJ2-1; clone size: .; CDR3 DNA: TGCGCCAGCAGCTTGGCCATTTTTAAATTGGAGCAGTTCTTC; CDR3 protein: CASSLAIFKLEQFF
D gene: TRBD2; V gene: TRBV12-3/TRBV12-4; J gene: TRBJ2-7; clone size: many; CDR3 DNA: TGTGCCAGCAGTCTGCGGGAGAACTACGAGCAGTACTTC; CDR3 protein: CASSLRENYEQYF